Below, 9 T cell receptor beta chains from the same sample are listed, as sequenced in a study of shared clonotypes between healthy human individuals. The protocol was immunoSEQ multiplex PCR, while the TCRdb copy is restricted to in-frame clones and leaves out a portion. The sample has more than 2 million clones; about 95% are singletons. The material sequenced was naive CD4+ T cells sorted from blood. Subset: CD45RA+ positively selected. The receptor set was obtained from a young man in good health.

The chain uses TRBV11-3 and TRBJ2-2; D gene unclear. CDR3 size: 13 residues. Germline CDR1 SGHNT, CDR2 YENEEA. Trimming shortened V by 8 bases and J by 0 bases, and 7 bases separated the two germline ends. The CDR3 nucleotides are TGTGCCAGCTCATTCGCGAACACCGGGGAGCTGTTTTTT. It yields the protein CASSFANTGELFF.

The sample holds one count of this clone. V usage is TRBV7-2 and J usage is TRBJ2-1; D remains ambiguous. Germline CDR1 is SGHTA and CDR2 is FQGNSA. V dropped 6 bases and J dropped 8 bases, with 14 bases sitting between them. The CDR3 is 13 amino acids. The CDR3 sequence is CASSPVSRDEQFF. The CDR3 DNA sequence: TGTGCCAGCAGTCCCGTGAGTCGGGATGAGCAGTTCTTC.

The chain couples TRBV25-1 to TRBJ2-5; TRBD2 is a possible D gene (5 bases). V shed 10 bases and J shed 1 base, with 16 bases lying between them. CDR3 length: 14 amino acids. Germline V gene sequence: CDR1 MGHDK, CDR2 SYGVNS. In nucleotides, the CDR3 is TGTGCCACCAACCAACTAGGCCTCCAAGAGACCCAGTACTTC. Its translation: CATNQLGLQETQYF.

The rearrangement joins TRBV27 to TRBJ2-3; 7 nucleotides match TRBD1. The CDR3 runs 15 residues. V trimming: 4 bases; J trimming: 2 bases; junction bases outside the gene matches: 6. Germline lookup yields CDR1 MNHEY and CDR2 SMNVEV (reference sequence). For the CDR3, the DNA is TGTGCCAGCAGTTCCCCGGGACAGTTCACAGATACGCAGTATTTT. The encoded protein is CASSSPGQFTDTQYF.

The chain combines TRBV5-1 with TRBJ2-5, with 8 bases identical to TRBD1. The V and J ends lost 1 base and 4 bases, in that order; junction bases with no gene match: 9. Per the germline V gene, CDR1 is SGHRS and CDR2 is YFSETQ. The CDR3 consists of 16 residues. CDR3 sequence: CASSLPGQGAGETQYF. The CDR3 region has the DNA TGCGCCAGCAGCTTGCCCGGGCAGGGGGCTGGAGAGACCCAGTACTTC.

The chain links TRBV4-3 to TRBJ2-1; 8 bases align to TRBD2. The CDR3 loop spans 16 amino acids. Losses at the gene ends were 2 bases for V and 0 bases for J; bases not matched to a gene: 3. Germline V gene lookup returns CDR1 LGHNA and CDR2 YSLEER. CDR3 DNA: TGCGCCAGCAGCCAATACCTAGCGGGCTCCTACAATGAGCAGTTCTTC. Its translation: CASSQYLAGSYNEQFF.

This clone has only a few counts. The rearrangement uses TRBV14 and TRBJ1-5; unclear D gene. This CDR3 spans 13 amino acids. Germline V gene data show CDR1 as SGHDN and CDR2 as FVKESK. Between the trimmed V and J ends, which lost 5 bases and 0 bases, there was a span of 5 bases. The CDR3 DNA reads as TGTGCCAGCAGCGTTCGTAGCAATCAGCCCCAGCATTTT. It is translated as CASSVRSNQPQHF.

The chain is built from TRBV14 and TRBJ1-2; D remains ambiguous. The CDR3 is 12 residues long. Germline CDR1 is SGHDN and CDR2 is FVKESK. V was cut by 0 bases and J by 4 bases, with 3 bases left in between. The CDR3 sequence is CASSQDSYGYTF. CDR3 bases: TGTGCCAGCAGCCAAGACAGCTATGGCTACACCTTC.

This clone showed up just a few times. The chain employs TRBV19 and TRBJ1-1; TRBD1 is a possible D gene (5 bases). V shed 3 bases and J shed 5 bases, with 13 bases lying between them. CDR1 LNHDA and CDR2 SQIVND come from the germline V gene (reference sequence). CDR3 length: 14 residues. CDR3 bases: TGTGCCAGTAGTATCGAGGGGCACAGGACTGAAGCTTTCTTT. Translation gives CASSIEGHRTEAFF.